This record covers a single T cell receptor (beta chain). The sample originates from a study of OX40 agonist ivuxolimab in advanced cancers. Sequencing used immunoSEQ multiplex PCR; TCRdb keeps in-frame clones, though not all of them. The table lists roughly 61,000 clones, roughly 90% of them singletons. The CDR3 loop spans 15 amino acids. The V gene's germline CDR1 is MGHRA and CDR2 YSYEKL. Trimming shortened V by 7 bases and J by 6 bases, and 19 bases separated the two germline ends. Specimen: CD4+ or CD8+ T cells sorted from blood, collected in a trial of the OX40 agonist ivuxolimab. This sequence was found in an adult with an advanced solid tumor such as melanoma, head and neck, liver or kidney cancer. V and J are TRBV4-1 and TRBJ2-1; perhaps D is TRBD1 or TRBD2 (5 bases each). CDR3 sequence reads: CASTLSGTVANEQFF. DNA of the CDR3: TGCGCCAGCACCCTCTCGGGGACCGTAGCCAATGAGCAGTTCTTC.